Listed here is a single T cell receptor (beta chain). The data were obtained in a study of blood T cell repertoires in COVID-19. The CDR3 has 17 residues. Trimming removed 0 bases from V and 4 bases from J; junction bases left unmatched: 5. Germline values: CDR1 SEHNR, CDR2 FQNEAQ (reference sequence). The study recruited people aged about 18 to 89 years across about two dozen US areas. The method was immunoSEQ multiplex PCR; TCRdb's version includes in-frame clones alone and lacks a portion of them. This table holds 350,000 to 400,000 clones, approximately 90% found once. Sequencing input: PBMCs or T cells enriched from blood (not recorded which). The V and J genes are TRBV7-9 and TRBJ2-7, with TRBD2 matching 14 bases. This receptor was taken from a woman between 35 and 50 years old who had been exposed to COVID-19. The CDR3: CASSLAGGLAGVYEQYF. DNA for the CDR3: TGTGCCAGCAGCTTAGCGGGGGGACTAGCGGGAGTATACGAGCAGTACTTC.